This T cell receptor (beta chain) came from a study of blood T cell repertoires in COVID-19. Study-wide background: There were acute and convalescent COVID-19 samples, and they came from the United States, Italy and Spain. The cDNA or gDNA used as material had been derived from T cells, B-cell-depleted T cells, or PBMCs.

V gave up 3 bases and J gave up 6 bases, with 10 bases separating them. This CDR3 has 13 residues. Germline lookup yields CDR1 SGHNT and CDR2 YYREEE (reference sequence). TCRdb keeps only in-frame clones here, not all; method: immunoSEQ multiplex PCR. Found here are approximately 100,000 clones, 60% to 80% of them singletons; the top ten hold about 1%. The sample was peripheral blood. The sequence came from a human donor with acute or convalescent COVID-19. The donor label of this sample is uncertain. The chain has TRBV5-4 and TRBJ2-1, with D tentatively TRBD1 (5 bases). CDR3 coding DNA: TGTGCCAGCAGCTCCAGACAGCGCAATGAGCAGTTCTTC. It specifies CASSSRQRNEQFF.